The TCR beta chain under discussion was sequenced for a study of molecular identifiers for immune sequencing clone quantification. This clonotype occurred a few times. TCRdb re-called the PCR reads through MiXCR, storing one row per CDR3 protein. The sample lists 550,000 to 750,000 distinct CDR3 sequences, about 20% occurring once. The receptor's source is a human donor in good health. Some libraries in this study had Jurkat cell RNA spiked in. The sequencing sample was made of naive CD8+ T cells from blood, with Jurkat cell RNA spiked in. Subset specified: FACS-sorted CD8+CD4-CCR7+CD45RA+ naive T cells.

The CDR3 reads CASSQIRSYEQYF. CDR3 DNA sequence: TGTGCCAGCAGCCAGATTCGCTCCTACGAGCAGTACTTC. This sequence joins TRBV27 and TRBJ2-7, with unresolved D. Germline CDR1 is MNHEY and CDR2 is SMNVEV (reference sequence). This CDR3 is 13 amino acids long. The ends were cut back, 6 bases at V and 0 bases at J, with 9 bases in the middle.